The sequence of this T cell receptor (beta chain) was determined in a study of control samples from healthy donors and cancer patients (dated by TCRdb to about 2020). V has 4 bases trimmed and J has 9 bases trimmed; junction bases matching no gene number 4. The cysteine opens and the phenylalanine closes a CDR3 of 13 amino acids. Of all the DNA, just the CDR3 is kept, 39 bases in frame from base 1. CDR1 is given as SGHNT and CDR2 as YENEEA, both from the germline V gene. Details on this clone: The antigen it recognizes is unknown. No much larger clonotype is one base removed from it; base qualities were not supplied.

The method behind the library was the immunoSEQ multiplex PCR assay. Sourced from immuneACCESS, this table was stored by TCRdb with only in-frame sequences that have V and J called. A share of the clones is absent; for the studies checked, an unresolved V gene accounts for under half, and the remainder has no known explanation. Here the sample has around 110,000 clones; approximately 90% occur a single time. Less than 3% of the sample comes from the top ten. The chain was built from TRBV11-3 and TRBJ2-1, with 9 bases matching TRBD2. The sequenced sample was blood. This clonotype was obtained from a woman aged 65 to 85 in good health. The DNA is TGTGCCAGCAGCTCACAGACTAGCGGTGAGCAGTTCTTC. Translated, this gives CASSSQTSGEQFF.